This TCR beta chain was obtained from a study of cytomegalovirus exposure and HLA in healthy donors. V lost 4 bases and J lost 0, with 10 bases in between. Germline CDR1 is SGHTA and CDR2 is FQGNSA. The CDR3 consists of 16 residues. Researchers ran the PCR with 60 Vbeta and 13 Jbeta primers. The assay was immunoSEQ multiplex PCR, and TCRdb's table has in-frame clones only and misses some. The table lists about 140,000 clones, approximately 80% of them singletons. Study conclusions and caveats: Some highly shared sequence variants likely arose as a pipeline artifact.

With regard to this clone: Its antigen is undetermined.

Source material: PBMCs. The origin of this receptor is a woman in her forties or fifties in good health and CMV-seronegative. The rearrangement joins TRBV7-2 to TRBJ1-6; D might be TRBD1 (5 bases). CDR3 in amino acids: CASSWGRSSYNSPLHF. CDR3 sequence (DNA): TGTGCCAGCAGCTGGGGGAGGAGCTCCTATAATTCACCCCTCCACTTT.